The clone carrying this TCR beta chain has at least ten counts. As yet, its antigen is unknown. Investigators amplified TCR beta CDR3 regions from RNA transcripts. The first-round RT-PCR employed HTBI primers together with the Qiagen OneStep RT-PCR kit. A multiplex PCR was then performed as the second round. TCRdb redid the calling of the multiplex PCR reads with MiXCR, one entry per CDR3 protein. The sample has about 380,000 distinct CDR3 sequences, 15% to 17% seen once. The CDR3 is made up of 13 amino acids. Trimming removed 1 base at V and 8 bases at J, with 11 bases between. The V gene's germline CDR1 is MNHEY and CDR2 SVGAGI. The sample comes from a study of Graves' ophthalmopathy and Graves' hyperthyroidism. Hyperthyroidism in these 18- to 65-year-old patients was newly diagnosed, lasting under 2 months. Other autoimmune diseases, uncontrolled infections, pregnancy or lactation led to the exclusion of patients.

General study findings and limits: Thyroid clonotypes that were expanded above 0.001 frequency mostly also appeared in blood. Separation of ophthalmopathy from stable hyperthyroidism was achieved by a 13-signature model, at 85% to 90% sensitivity and under 82% specificity.

This chain connects TRBV6-5 to TRBJ1-1, with TRBD1 as a possible D gene (5 bases). Sequenced material: peripheral blood. The clonotype was recovered from a woman aged 18-30 years with stable Graves' hyperthyroidism. The CDR3 loop is CASSYWQGSEAFF. CDR3 nucleotide sequence: TGTGCCAGCAGTTACTGGCAGGGAAGCGAAGCTTTCTTT.